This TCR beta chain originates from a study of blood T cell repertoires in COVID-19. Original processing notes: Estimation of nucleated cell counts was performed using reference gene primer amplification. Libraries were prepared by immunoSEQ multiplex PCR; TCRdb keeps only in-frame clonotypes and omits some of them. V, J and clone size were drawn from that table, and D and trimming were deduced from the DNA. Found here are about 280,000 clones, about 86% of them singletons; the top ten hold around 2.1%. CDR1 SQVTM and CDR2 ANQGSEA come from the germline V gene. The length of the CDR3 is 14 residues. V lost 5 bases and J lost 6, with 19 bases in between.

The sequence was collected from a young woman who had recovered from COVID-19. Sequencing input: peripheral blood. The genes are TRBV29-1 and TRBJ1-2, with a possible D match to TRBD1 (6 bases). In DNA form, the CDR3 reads TGCAGCGTTCCCCTGCCGGCAGGGGTGGATGGCTACACCTTC. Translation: CSVPLPAGVDGYTF.